This T cell receptor beta chain was documented in a study of shared clonotypes between healthy human individuals. Study overall: Each donor had three CD4 naive, three CD4 memory, two CD8 naive and one CD8 memory plate.

Study-level findings and limits: Among the subsets, naive ones generally showed larger estimated richness than memory ones.

This CDR3 has 16 residues. Germline V CDR1 and CDR2: SEHNR, FQNEAQ (reference sequence). V was cut by 5 bases and J by 1 base, with 17 bases left in between. Donors, healthy HIV-negative adults, lacked recent acute infections or vaccinations. With regard to this clone: Its cognate antigen is unknown.

Generated by immunoSEQ multiplex PCR, the TCRdb table keeps only in-frame clones and is missing some. The table shows roughly 2.5 million clones, with just over 90% occurring only once. The TCR originated in a man aged 18 to 30 in good health. The rearrangement links TRBV7-9 to TRBJ1-2; TRBD1 is a possible D gene (5 bases). Sequencing was performed on naive CD4+ T cells sorted from blood. Subset denoted: CD45RA+ positively selected. The CDR3 DNA reads TGTGCCAGCAGCGCCCGCGGGGGACCTCATAACTATGGCTACACCTTC. The encoded protein is CASSARGGPHNYGYTF.